This TCR beta chain was identified in a study of multiple sclerosis patients with progressive multifocal leukoencephalopathy. Study-wide points: In most PML patients, TRB repertoires appeared less diverse by entropy.

Time point denoted: about a year of natalizumab therapy. All PML patients were female, and all patients had earlier interferon beta. T1 marks 6 months and T2 marks 12 months of natalizumab therapy. A note on this clone: The antigen is not known.

The CDR3 is made up of 11 amino acids. Deletions cut 6 bases from V and 7 bases from J, with 10 bases between. Germline CDR1 and CDR2: MNHEY and SVGAGI. Method: immunoSEQ multiplex PCR; TCRdb's copy keeps in-frame clones and lacks some. This table has 26,000 or so clones, approximately 90% appearing once. The origin of this receptor is a man aged 25 to 40 with multiple sclerosis. This sequence joins TRBV6-5 and TRBJ2-7; D is ambiguous. This specimen consisted of PBMCs, obtained from a patient treated with natalizumab. CDR3 sequence (DNA): TGTGCCAGCAGCTTTTTGGGGGAGCAGTACTTC. Translated: CASSFLGEQYF.